The present T cell receptor (beta chain) was sequenced within a study of blood T cell repertoires in COVID-19 (dated by TCRdb to 2018 to 2021). The study in broad terms: Samples covering the acute and convalescent phases of COVID-19 were provided by collaborators in the United States, Italy and Spain. The material from the prospective study consisted of cDNA or gDNA derived from T cells, B-cell-depleted T cells, or PBMCs. A freely available public database, intended as a resource for researchers studying the immune response to SARS-CoV-2, is where the repertoires were released. The samples were drawn from two sources: the first 160 participants of the ongoing ImmuneRACE study, and 1,200 or so subjects contributed by 6 global collaborators. A de-identified subject ID, COVID-19 status, age in years and sex were almost always included in the sample metadata. HLA class I and class II types, where available, came from metadata supplied by the sample provider rather than from assay-based typing. The dataset comprised deeply sampled blood TCRbeta repertoires from subjects exposed to, actively infected with, or recovered from COVID-19.

In the prospective study, participants were roughly 18 to 100 years old, resided in 20 to 30 geographic areas of the United States, and were enrolled through a virtual design. In the prospective study, cohorts were assigned on the basis of participant-reported clinical history obtained from a screening survey and a study questionnaire. Each participant in the prospective study had whole blood, serum and a nasopharyngeal or oropharyngeal swab collected by mobile phlebotomists. Participants in the prospective study had the option to provide additional blood draws and questionnaires over a roughly two-month period. Blood samples from the prospective study were shipped frozen or at room temperature prior to DNA extraction. On the study overall, not on this receptor specifically: The quantity of clinical and demographic metadata differed by source and by participant and was supplied without curation.

TCRbeta CDR3 regions were amplified from genomic DNA using the immunoSEQ Assay, a bias-controlled multiplex PCR. Per the authors' processing: Within the assay, amplification of reference gene primers was used to estimate how many nucleated cells each sample contained. To quantify the absolute abundance of each unique TCRbeta CDR3 rearrangement, sequence reads were collapsed and filtered. For each sample, productive Simpson clonality was calculated as the square root of Simpson's diversity index across productive rearrangements. TCRdb provides this immuneACCESS table in a form limited to in-frame rearrangements. Some clones are lacking; in checked studies, under half of them reflect an unresolved V gene, and why the rest are absent is not known. Clone size and V and J calls were adopted from that table, with D and trimming inferred from the DNA. The sample table records a few hundred thousand clones; 90% of these occur just once. The top ten clonotypes cover 3.5% to 5% of the sample.

Of note for this clone: Its recognized antigen is unknown. Base-call qualities are not available, and no considerably larger clone is one nucleotide away.

V drops 5 bases and J drops 6 bases, leaving 17 bases in between. The CDR1 and CDR2 encoded by the germline V gene are MDHEN and SYDVKM. The CDR3, from cysteine to phenylalanine, totals 15 residues. The kept DNA is CDR3 alone, 45 bases in frame from the first base. The TCR comes from a woman aged 18-29 years with acute COVID-19. The rearranged segments are TRBV28 and TRBJ1-5; TRBD1 is perhaps the D gene, given 5 matching bases. Sequencing input: PBMCs or T cells enriched from blood (not recorded which). The CDR3 here reads CASSLIRGGGQPQHF. The sequenced DNA is TGTGCCAGCAGTCTCATCCGGGGGGGAGGTCAGCCCCAGCATTTT.